This paragraph reports one T cell receptor (beta chain). V shed 4 bases, J shed 3 bases, and the junction held 9 bases outside the gene matches. The V gene's germline CDR1 is SQVTM and CDR2 ANQGSEA. CDR3 size: 16 residues. These data originate in a study of blood T cell repertoires in COVID-19. Participant reports of clinical history set cohort assignment. Before being deemed recovered, Cohort 3 donors had two negative PCRs, clearance, or symptom resolution. Authors' methods: Amplification from reference gene primers served as the basis for estimated nucleated cell counts. This table comes from immunoSEQ multiplex PCR, and its TCRdb copy is limited to in-frame clones, with some not included. The DNA was the basis for D and trimming; V, J and clone size are from that table. The table includes hundreds of thousands of clones, 88% detected once.

The receptor comes from a woman aged 50 to 60 who had recovered from COVID-19. The chain recombines TRBV29-1 with TRBJ1-2; TRBD1 matches at 12 bases. The specimen was PBMCs or T cells enriched from blood (not recorded which). This CDR3 is CSVVNRDRGLDYGYTF. The CDR3, as DNA: TGCAGCGTTGTGAATCGGGACAGGGGGCTAGACTATGGCTACACCTTC.